The following is a T cell receptor (beta chain) sequence with its context. Its antigen remains unidentified. The record originates from a study of cytomegalovirus exposure and HLA in healthy donors. Study-level background: An earlier analysis found 100 million or so unique TCR beta sequences from approximately 190 million T cells.

Regarding the study as a whole: For most TCR beta V segments, an earlier analysis put the productive rate at about 87% or about 30% of the time.

The study ran its PCR with 60 Vbeta and 13 Jbeta primers. Generated by immunoSEQ multiplex PCR, the TCRdb table keeps only in-frame clones and is missing some. The table records roughly 200,000 clones, 75% to 90% of them present only once. Input material: PBMCs. This clonotype originated in a woman in her twenties or thirties in good health and CMV-seronegative.

In nucleotides, the CDR3 is TGTGCCAGCAGTACCGCCGATTTGGGACTAATTTACGAGCAGTACTTC. Its translation: CASSTADLGLIYEQYF. The rearrangement joins TRBV2 to TRBJ2-7; 7 bases match TRBD2. V lost 5 bases, J lost 4 bases, and 14 bases stayed unmatched. CDR3 size: 16 residues. CDR1 is SNHLY and CDR2 is FYNNEI in the germline V gene.